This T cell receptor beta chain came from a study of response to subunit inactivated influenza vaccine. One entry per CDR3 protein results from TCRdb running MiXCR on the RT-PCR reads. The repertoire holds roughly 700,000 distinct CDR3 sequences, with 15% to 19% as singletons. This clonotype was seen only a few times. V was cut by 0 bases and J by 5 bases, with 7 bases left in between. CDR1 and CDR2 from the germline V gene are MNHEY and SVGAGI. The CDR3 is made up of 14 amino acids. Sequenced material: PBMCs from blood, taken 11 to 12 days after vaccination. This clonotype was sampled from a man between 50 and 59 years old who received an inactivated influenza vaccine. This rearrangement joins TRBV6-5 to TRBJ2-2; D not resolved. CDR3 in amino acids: CASSYSLTTGELFF. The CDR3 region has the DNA TGTGCCAGCAGTTACTCGCTGACTACCGGGGAGCTGTTTTTT.